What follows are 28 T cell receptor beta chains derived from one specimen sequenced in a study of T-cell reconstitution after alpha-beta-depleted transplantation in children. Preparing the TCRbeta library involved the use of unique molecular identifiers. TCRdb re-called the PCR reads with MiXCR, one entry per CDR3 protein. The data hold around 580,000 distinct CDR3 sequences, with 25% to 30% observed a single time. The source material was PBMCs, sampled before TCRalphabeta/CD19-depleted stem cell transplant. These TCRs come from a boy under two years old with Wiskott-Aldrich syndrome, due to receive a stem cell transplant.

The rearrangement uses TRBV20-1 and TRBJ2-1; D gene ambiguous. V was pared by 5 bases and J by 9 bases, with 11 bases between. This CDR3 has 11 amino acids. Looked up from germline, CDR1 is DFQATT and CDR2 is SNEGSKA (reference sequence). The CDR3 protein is CSAFPRSEQFF. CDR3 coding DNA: TGCAGTGCTTTCCCCCGGAGTGAGCAGTTCTTC.

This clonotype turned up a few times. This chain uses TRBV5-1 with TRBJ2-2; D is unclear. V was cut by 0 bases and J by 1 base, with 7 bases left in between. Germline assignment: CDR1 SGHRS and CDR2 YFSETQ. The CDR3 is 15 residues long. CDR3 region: CASSLGAKNTGELFF. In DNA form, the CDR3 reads TGCGCCAGCAGCTTGGGGGCAAAGAACACCGGGGAGCTGTTTTTT.

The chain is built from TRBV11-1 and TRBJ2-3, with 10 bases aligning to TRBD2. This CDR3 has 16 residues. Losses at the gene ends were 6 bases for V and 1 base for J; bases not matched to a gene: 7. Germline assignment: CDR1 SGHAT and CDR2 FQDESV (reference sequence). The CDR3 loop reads CASSRSGTSGTDTQYF. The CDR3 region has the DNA TGTGCCAGCAGTCGTTCCGGGACTAGCGGCACAGATACGCAGTATTTT.

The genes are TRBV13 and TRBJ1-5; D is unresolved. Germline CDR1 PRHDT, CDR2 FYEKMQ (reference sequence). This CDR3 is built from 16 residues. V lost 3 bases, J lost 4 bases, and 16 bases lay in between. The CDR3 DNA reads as TGTGCCAGCAGCTTTTCCGGGAGGAGGACTAATCAGCCCCAGCATTTT. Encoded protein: CASSFSGRRTNQPQHF.

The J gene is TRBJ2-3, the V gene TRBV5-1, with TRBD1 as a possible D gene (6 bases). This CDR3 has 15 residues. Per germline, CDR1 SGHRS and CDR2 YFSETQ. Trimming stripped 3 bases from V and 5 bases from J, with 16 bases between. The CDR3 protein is CASSSGQTRGDTQYF. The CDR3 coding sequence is TGCGCCAGCAGCTCGGGACAAACCCGAGGAGATACGCAGTATTTT.

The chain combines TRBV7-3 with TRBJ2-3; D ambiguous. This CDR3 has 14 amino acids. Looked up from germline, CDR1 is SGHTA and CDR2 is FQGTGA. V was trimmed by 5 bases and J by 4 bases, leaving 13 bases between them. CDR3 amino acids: CASSVTSISDTQYF. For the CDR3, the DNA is TGTGCCAGCAGCGTTACGTCCATCTCAGATACGCAGTATTTT. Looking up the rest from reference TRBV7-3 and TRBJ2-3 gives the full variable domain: GAGVSQTPSNKVTEKGKYVELRCDPISGHTALYWYRQSLGQGPEFLIYFQGTGAADDSGLPNDRFFAVRPEGSVSTLKIQRTERGDSAVYLCASSVTSISDTQYFGPGTRLTVL.

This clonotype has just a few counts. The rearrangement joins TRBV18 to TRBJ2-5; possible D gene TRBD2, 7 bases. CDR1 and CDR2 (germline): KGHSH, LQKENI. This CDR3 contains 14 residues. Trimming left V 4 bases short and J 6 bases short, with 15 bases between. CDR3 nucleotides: TGTGCCAGCTCACGAGCGGGGCAGGGGCAGACCCAGTACTTC. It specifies CASSRAGQGQTQYF.

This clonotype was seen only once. CDR3 bases: TGTGCCAGCAGCCAAGGACAGGGTGGGCAAGAGACCCAGTACTTC. Translated, it gives CASSQGQGGQETQYF. The chain employs TRBV4-2 and TRBJ2-5; 7 bases are a match to TRBD1. The CDR3 is made up of 15 amino acids. V was pared by 1 base and J by 2 bases, with 4 bases of the junction left unmatched. Germline loops: CDR1 LGHNA, CDR2 YNFKEQ.

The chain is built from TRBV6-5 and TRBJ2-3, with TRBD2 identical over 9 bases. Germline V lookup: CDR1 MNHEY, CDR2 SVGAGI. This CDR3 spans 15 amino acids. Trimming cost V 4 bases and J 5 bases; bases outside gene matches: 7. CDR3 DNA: TGTGCCAGCAGTTCAGTAGCGGGAGAGGTAGATACGCAGTATTTT. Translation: CASSSVAGEVDTQYF.

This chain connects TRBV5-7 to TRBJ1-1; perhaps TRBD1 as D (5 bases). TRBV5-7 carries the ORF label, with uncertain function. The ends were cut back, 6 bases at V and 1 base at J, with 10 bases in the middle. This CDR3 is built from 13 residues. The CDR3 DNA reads TGTGCCAGCACAGCCGGGGCGAACACTGAAGCTTTCTTT. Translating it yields CASTAGANTEAFF.

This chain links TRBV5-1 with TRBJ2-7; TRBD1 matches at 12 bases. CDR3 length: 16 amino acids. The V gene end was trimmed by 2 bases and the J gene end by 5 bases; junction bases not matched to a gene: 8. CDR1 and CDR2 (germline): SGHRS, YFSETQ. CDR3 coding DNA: TGCGCCAGCAGCTTCCTTGTGGGGACAGGGGGCCACGAGCAGTACTTC. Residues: CASSFLVGTGGHEQYF.

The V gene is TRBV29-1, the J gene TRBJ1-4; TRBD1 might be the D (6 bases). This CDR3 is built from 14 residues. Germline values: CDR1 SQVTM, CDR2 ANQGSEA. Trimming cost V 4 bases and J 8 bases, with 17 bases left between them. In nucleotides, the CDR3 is TGCAGCGTTGTGTACGGGGGGGCTGGAGAAAAACTGTTTTTT. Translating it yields CSVVYGGAGEKLFF.

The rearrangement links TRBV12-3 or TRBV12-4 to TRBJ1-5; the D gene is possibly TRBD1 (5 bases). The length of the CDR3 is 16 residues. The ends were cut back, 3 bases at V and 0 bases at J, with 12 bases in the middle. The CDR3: CASSFGTSHSNQPQHF. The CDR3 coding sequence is TGTGCCAGCAGTTTCGGGACGTCTCATAGCAATCAGCCCCAGCATTTT.

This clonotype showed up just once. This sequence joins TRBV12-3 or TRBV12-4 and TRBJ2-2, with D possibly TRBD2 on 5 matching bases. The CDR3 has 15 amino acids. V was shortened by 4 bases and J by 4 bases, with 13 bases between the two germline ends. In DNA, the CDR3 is TGTGCCAGCAGTTGGGTCTCTGCGGGCACCGGGGAGCTGTTTTTT. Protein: CASSWVSAGTGELFF.

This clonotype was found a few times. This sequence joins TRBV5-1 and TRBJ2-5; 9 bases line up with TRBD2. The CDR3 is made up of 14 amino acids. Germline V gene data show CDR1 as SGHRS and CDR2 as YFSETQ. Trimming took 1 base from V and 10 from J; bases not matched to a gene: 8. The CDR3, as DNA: TGCGCCAGCAGCTTGTTAGCGGGAGTCGAGGGCCAGTACTTC. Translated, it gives CASSLLAGVEGQYF.

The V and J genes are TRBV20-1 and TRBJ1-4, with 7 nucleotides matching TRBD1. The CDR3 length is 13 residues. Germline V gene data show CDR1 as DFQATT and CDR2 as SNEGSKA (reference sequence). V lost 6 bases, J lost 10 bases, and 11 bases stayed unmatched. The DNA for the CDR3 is TGCAGTGCCCTGACAGGGACGAGCGGAAAACTGTTTTTT. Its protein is CSALTGTSGKLFF.

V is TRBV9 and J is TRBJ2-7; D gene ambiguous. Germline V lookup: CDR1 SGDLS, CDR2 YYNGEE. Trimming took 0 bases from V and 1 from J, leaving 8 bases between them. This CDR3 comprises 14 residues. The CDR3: CASSVAGYSYEQYF. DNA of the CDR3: TGTGCCAGCAGCGTAGCGGGCTATTCCTACGAGCAGTACTTC.

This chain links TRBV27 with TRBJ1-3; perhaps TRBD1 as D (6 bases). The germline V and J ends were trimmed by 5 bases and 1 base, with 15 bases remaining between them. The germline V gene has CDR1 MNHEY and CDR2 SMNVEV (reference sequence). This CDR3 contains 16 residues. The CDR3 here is CASSPSGGASGNTIYF. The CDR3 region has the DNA TGTGCCAGCAGTCCCTCGGGGGGCGCGTCTGGAAACACCATATATTTT.

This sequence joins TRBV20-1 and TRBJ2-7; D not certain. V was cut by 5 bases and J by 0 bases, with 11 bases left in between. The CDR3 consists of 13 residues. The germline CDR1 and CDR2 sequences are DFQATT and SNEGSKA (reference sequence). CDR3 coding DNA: TGCAGTGCTTATGGTCCTTTCTCCTACGAGCAGTACTTC. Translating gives CSAYGPFSYEQYF.

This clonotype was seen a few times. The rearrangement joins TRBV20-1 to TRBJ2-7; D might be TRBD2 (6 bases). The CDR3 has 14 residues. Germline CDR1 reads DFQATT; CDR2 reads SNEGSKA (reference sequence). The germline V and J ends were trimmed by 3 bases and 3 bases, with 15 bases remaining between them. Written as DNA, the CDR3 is TGCAGTGCTAGTGTTACTAGCTCTCACTACGAGCAGTACTTC. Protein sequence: CSASVTSSHYEQYF.

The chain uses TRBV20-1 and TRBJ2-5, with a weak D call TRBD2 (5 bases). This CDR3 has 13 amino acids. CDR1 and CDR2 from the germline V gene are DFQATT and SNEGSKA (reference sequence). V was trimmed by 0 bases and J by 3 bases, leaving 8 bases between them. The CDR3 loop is CSAREPGKETQYF. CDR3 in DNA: TGCAGTGCTAGAGAACCGGGAAAAGAGACCCAGTACTTC.

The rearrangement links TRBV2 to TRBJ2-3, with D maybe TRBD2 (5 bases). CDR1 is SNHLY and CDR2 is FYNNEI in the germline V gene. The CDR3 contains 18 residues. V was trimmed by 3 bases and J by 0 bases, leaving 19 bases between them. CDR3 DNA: TGTGCCAGCAGTGAGCTTTGGCTAGCAGACGATAGCACAGATACGCAGTATTTT. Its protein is CASSELWLADDSTDTQYF.

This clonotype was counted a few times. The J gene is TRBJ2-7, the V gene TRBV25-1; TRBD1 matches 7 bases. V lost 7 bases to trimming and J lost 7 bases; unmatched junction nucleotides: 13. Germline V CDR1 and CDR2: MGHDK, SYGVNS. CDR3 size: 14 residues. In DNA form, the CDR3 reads TGTGCCAGCACTGGTCGGACAGGCCTCGAGGAGCAGTACTTC. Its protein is CASTGRTGLEEQYF.

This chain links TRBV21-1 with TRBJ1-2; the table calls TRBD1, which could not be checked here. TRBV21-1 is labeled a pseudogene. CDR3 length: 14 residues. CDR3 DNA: TGTGCCAGCAGCAAAAAGCGAACAGGGGGCGGCTACACCTTC. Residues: CASSKKRTGGGYTF.

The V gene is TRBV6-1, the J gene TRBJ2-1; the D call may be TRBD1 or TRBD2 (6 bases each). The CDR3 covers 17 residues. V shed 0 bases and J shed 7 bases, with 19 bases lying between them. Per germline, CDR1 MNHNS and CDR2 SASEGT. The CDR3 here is CASSEAFARGRVNEQFF. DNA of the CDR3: TGTGCCAGCAGTGAAGCCTTTGCCCGGGGGCGAGTGAATGAGCAGTTCTTC.

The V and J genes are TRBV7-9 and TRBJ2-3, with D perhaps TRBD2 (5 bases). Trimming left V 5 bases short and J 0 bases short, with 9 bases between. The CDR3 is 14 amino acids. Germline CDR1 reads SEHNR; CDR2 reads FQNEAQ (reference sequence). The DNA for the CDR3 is TGTGCCAGCAGCCCCCGGAGGAGCACAGATACGCAGTATTTT. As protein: CASSPRRSTDTQYF. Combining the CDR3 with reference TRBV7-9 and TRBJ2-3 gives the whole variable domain DTGVSQNPRHKITKRGQNVTFRCDPISEHNRLYWYRQTLGQGPEFLTYFQNEAQLEKSRLLSDRFSAERPKGSFSTLEIQRTEQGDSAMYLCASSPRRSTDTQYFGPGTRLTVL.

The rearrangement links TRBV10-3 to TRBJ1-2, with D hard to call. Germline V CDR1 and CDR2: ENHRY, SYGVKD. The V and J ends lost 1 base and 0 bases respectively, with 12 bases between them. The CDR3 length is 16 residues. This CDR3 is CAISEFRGIPNYGYTF. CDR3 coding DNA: TGTGCCATCAGTGAGTTTAGAGGAATCCCTAACTATGGCTACACCTTC.

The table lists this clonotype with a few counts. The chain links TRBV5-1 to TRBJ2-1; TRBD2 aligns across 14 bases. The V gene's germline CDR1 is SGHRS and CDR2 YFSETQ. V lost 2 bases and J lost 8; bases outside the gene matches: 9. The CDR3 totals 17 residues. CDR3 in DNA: TGCGCCAGCAGCTTCTCCGGGACTAGCGGGAGTAGCGATGAGCAGTTCTTC. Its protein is CASSFSGTSGSSDEQFF. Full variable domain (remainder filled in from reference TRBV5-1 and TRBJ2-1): KAGVTQTPRYLIKTRGQQVTLSCSPISGHRSVSWYQQTPGQGLQFLFEYFSETQRNKGNFPGRFSGRQFSNSRSEMNVSTLELGDSALYLCASSFSGTSGSSDEQFFGPGTRLTVL.